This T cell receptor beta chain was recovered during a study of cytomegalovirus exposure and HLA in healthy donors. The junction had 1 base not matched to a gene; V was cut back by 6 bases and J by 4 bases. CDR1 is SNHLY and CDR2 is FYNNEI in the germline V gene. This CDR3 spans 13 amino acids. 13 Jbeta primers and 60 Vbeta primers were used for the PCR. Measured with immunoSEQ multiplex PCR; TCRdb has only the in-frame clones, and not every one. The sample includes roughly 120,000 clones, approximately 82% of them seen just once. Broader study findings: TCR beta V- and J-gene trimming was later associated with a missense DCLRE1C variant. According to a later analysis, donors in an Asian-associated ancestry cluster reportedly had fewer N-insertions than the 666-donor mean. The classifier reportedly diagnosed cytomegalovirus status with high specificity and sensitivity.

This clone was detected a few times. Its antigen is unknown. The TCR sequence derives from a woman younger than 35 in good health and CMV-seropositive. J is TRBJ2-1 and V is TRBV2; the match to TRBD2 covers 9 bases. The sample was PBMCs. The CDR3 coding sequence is TGTGCCAGCAGCCTAGCGGGGTACAATGAGCAGTTCTTC. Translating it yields CASSLAGYNEQFF.